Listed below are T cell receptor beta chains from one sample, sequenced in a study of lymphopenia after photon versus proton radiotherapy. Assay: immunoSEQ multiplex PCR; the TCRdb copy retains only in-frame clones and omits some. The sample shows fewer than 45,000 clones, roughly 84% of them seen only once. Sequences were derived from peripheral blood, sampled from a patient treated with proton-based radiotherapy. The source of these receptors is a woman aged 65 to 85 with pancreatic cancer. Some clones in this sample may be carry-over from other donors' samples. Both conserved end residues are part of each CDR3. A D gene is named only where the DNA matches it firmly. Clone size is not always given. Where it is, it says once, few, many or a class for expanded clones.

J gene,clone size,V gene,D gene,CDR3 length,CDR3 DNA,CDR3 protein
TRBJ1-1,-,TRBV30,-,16,TGTGCCTGGAGTGTAGTCCGGGGGGGGACGAACACTGAAGCTTTCTTT,CAWSVVRGGTNTEAFF
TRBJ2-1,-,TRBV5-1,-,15,TGCGCCAGCAGCTCCCTGTTAGGACAGCCCAATGAGCAGTTCTTC,CASSSLLGQPNEQFF
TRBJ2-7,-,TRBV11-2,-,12,TGTGCCAGCAGCTTATCGCGCTACGAGCAGTACTTC,CASSLSRYEQYF
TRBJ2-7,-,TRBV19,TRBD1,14,TGTGCCAGTAGTATAGGCCAGGGGGCCTACGAGCAGTACTTC,CASSIGQGAYEQYF
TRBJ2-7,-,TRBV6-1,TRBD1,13,TGTGCCAGCAGATTAGGACAGGGAGACGAGCAGTACTTC,CASRLGQGDEQYF
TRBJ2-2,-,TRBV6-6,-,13,TGTGCCAGCAGTTACCCAAACACCGGGGAGCTGTTTTTT,CASSYPNTGELFF
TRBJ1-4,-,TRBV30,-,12,TGTGCCTGGAGTTTTCAGGGAGGGAAACTGTTTTTT,CAWSFQGGKLFF
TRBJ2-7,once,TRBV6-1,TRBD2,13,TGTGCCAGCGGGGGGAGCGGGAGGTCCGAGCAGTACTTC,CASGGSGRSEQYF
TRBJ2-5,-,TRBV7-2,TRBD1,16,TGTGCCAGCAGCTTAGCCGCAGGGGGCGCTGGAGAGACCCAGTACTTC,CASSLAAGGAGETQYF
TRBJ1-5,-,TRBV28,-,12,TGTGCCAGCAGTCAGGGTTTGGAGCCCCAGCATTTT,CASSQGLEPQHF
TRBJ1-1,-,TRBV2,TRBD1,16,TGTGCCAGCAGTGAACCCCGGGACAGGGTGAACACTGAAGCTTTCTTT,CASSEPRDRVNTEAFF
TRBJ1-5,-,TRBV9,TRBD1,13,TGTGCCAGCAGCGTCGGACAGGGCCAGCCCCAGCATTTT,CASSVGQGQPQHF
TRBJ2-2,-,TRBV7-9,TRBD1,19,TGTGCCAGCAGCCCCCTCCCGGGACAGGGTATCGAGAACACCGGGGAGCTGTTTTTT,CASSPLPGQGIENTGELFF
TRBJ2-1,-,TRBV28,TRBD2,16,TGTGCCAGCAGCGGGCCAAGCGGGAGGGGCTACAATGAGCAGTTCTTC,CASSGPSGRGYNEQFF
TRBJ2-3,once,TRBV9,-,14,TGTGCCAGCAGCGTACGCGGGGGCACAGATACGCAGTATTTT,CASSVRGGTDTQYF
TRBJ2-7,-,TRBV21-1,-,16,TGTGCCAGCAGCAATCGGACTAGCGGGTTCTCCTACGAGCAGTACTTC,CASSNRTSGFSYEQYF
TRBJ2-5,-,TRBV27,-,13,TGTGCCACCCAGTCTAGGAACCAAGAGACCCAGTACTTC,CATQSRNQETQYF
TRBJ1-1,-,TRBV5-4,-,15,TGTGCCAGCAGCCTCGCGCGGGGCATGAACACTGAAGCTTTCTTT,CASSLARGMNTEAFF
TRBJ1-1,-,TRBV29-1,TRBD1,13,TGCAGCGTTGAAGGGACAGGGTGGACTGAAGCTTTCTTT,CSVEGTGWTEAFF
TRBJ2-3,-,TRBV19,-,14,TGTGCCAGTAGTGAGGCGTCCAGCACAGATACGCAGTATTTT,CASSEASSTDTQYF
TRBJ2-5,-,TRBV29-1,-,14,TGCAGCGTTTCTACACTAGGACGGCAAGAGACCCAGTACTTC,CSVSTLGRQETQYF
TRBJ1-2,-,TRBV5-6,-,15,TGTGCCAGCAGCTTGCTCGGGGGCGACGGCTATGGCTACACCTTC,CASSLLGGDGYGYTF
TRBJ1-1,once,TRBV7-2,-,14,TGTGCCAGCAGCTTAAGTGCCCAGAACACTGAAGCTTTCTTT,CASSLSAQNTEAFF
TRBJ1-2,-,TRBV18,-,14,TGTGCCAGCTCACCCCAGGACAGCAACTATGGCTACACCTTC,CASSPQDSNYGYTF
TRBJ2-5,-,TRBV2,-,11,TGTGCCAGCAGCACTCAAGAGACCCAGTACTTC,CASSTQETQYF
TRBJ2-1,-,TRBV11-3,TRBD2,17,TGTGCCAGCAGCTCCGGCCTAGGGGCGGGAGGGGGAAATGAGCAGTTCTTC,CASSSGLGAGGGNEQFF
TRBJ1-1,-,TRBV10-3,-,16,TGTGCCATCAGTGAGTCCACGATGCGCAAAAACACTGAAGCTTTCTTT,CAISESTMRKNTEAFF
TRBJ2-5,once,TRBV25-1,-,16,TGTGCCAGCAGTGAATATCGGGGACGGTACCAAGAGACCCAGTACTTC,CASSEYRGRYQETQYF
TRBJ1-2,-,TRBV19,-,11,TGTGCCAGTACCCTTAAGGGGGTTTTCACCTTC,CASTLKGVFTF
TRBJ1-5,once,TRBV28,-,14,TGTGCCAGCAGTCGAACAGGAAACTGGCAGCCCCAGCATTTT,CASSRTGNWQPQHF
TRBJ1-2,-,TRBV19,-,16,TGTGCCAGCTCTATTTCTACAGGGAGGTCGGACTATGGCTACACCTTC,CASSISTGRSDYGYTF
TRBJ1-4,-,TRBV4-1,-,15,TGCGCCAGCAGCCATGACCGGGACTTGGATGAAAAACTGTTTTTT,CASSHDRDLDEKLFF
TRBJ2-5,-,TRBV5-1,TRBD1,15,TGCGCCAGCAGCCGGGGACAGGGGGCGAGTGAGACCCAGTACTTC,CASSRGQGASETQYF
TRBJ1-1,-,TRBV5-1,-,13,TGCGCCAGCAGCTTCAATTTACAGCTGGAAGCTTTCTTT,CASSFNLQLEAFF
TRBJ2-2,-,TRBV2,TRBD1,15,TGTGGCAGAACCGGGGAGACAGGGGTCACCGGGGAGCTGTTTTTT,CGRTGETGVTGELFF
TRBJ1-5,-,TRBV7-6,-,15,TGTGCCAGCAGCTTAGAGATAGGTCCCAATCAGCCCCAGCATTTT,CASSLEIGPNQPQHF
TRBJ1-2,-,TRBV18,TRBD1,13,TGTGCCAGCTCACTACAGGGGGCTCAGGGCTACACCTTC,CASSLQGAQGYTF
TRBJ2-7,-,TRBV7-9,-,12,TGTGCCAGCAGCTTAGTAGGGAACGAGCAGTACTTC,CASSLVGNEQYF
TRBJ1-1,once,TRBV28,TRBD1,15,TGTGCCAGCAGTCCACCCCCAACAGGGGACACTGAAGCTTTCTTT,CASSPPPTGDTEAFF
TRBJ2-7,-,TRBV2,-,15,TGTGCCAGCAGTGAAGACGCAAGTAGCTCCTACGAGCAGTACTTC,CASSEDASSSYEQYF
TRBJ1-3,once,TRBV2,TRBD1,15,TGTGCCAGCAGCGCGGGACAGTTAACTGGAAACACCATATATTTT,CASSAGQLTGNTIYF
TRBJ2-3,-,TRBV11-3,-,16,TGTGCCAGCAGCTTAAGCACCGGGACCGGGGCAGATACGCAGTATTTT,CASSLSTGTGADTQYF
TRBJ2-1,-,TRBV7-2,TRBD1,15,TGTGCCAGCAGCCCGGGACAGGGGGAAAGGAATGAGCAGTTCTTC,CASSPGQGERNEQFF
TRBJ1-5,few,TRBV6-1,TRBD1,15,TGTGCCAGCAGTGAAGAAACAGGGGGCAATCAGCCCCAGCATTTT,CASSEETGGNQPQHF
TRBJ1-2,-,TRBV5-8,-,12,TGTGCCAGCAGCTTGGACCAGTCGGGCTACACCTTC,CASSLDQSGYTF
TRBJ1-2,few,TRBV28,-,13,TGTGCCAGCAGTTCCCCGTTTAACTATGGCTACACCTTC,CASSSPFNYGYTF
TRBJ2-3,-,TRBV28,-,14,TGTGCCAGCTGCGGTCGGACACACACAGATACGCAGTATTTT,CASCGRTHTDTQYF
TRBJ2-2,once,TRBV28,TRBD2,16,TGTGCCAGCAGTGGGGGGAGGGACCCGAACACCGGGGAGCTGTTTTTT,CASSGGRDPNTGELFF
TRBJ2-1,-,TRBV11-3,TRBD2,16,TGTGCCAGCAGCCAACCACTAGCGGGAGGAATGGATGAGCAGTTCTTC,CASSQPLAGGMDEQFF
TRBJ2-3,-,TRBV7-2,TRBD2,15,TGTGCCAGCAGCTTCTATGGACTAGTGGGAGATACGCAGTATTTT,CASSFYGLVGDTQYF
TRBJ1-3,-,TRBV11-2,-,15,TGTGCCAGCAGCCGAGGGAGCGACTCTGGAAACACCATATATTTT,CASSRGSDSGNTIYF
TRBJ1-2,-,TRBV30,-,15,TGTGCCTGGAGGCCGATGACAGGTCTATTCGGTGGCTACACCTTC,CAWRPMTGLFGGYTF
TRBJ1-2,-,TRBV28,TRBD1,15,TGTGCCAGCAGGCAGCCGGGACAGGGAAGCTATGGCTACACCTTC,CASRQPGQGSYGYTF
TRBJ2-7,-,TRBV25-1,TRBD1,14,TGTGCCAGCAGTGATAGATACAGGGGTTACGAGCAGTACTTC,CASSDRYRGYEQYF
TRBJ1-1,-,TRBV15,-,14,TGTGCCACCAGCAGACCCTCTTCGGGTGCTGAAGCTTTCTTT,CATSRPSSGAEAFF
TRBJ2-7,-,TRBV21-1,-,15,TGTGCCAGAGATCTGAGTACAGGGAGTCCCTACGAGCAGTACTTC,CARDLSTGSPYEQYF
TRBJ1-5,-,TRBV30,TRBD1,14,TGTGCCTGGTGCGGGACAGGTAGCAATCAGCCCCAGCATTTT,CAWCGTGSNQPQHF
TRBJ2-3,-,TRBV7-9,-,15,TGTGCCAGCAGCTTAGGAGCTAGGACGGCTGATACGCAGTATTTT,CASSLGARTADTQYF
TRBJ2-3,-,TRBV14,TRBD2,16,TGTGCCAGCAGCCGGAGACTAGCGGGAGAAGGAGATACGCAGTATTTT,CASSRRLAGEGDTQYF